The 27 T cell receptor beta chains below all came from one sample that was sequenced in a study of T cell repertoires in cytomegalovirus infection. TCRdb passed the reads through MiXCR, listing each CDR3 protein once. This sample has roughly 180,000 distinct CDR3 sequences, with about 20% found just once. Their cognate antigens are unknown. The source was CD8+ T cells from cultured PBMCs, collected from culture after CMV antigen stimulation. The receptors here all came from a human donor in good health (CMV status not recorded). Some clones in this sample may be carry-over from other donors' samples.

This clonotype was found a few times. The chain couples TRBV6-5 to TRBJ1-3; TRBD1 might be the D (6 bases). Trimming pared 6 bases from V and 0 bases from J, leaving 12 bases between. This CDR3 is 15 amino acids long. Germline V gene lookup returns CDR1 MNHEY and CDR2 SVGAGI. CDR3 in amino acids: CASSADSSSGNTIYF. CDR3 DNA sequence: TGTGCCAGCAGCGCGGACAGTAGCTCTGGAAACACCATATATTTT.

This rearrangement joins TRBV4-3 to TRBJ1-1, with no clear D. Germline V gene lookup returns CDR1 LGHNA and CDR2 YSLEER. V lost 0 bases and J lost 4, with 9 bases in between. The CDR3 loop spans 14 amino acids. This CDR3 reads CASSQDVGITEAFF. The CDR3 DNA is TGCGCCAGCAGCCAAGATGTCGGGATCACTGAAGCTTTCTTT.

This clonotype was counted between two and nine times. The CDR3 end shows no conserved phenylalanine or tryptophan, and so a read error is likely. The chain links TRBV7-6 to TRBJ2-1, with 7 nucleotides matching TRBD2. Germline V gives CDR1 SGHVS, CDR2 FNYEAQ. This CDR3 has 15 residues. The V segment lost 3 bases and the J segment 6 bases; nucleotides outside the gene matches: 8. CDR3 DNA sequence: TGTGCCAGCAGCTTTAGTGCGGGACTAAGCAATGAGCAGTTCGTC. This translates into CASSFSAGLSNEQFV.

This clonotype was seen at least ten times. The chain combines TRBV10-3 with TRBJ1-2; no definite D call. The CDR3 has 15 amino acids. From germline, CDR1 is ENHRY and CDR2 SYGVKD. V gave up 7 bases and J gave up 0 bases, with 15 bases separating them. Here the CDR3 DNA reads TGTGCCATCAATGTCGGCAGCAAAGCTAACTATGGCTACACCTTC. It codes for CAINVGSKANYGYTF.

The chain employs TRBV6-2 or TRBV6-3 and TRBJ1-4; D possibly corresponds to TRBD1 (5 bases). CDR1 is MNHEY, CDR2 SVGEGT, per germline. V was shortened by 2 bases and J by 0 bases, with 10 bases between the two germline ends. This CDR3 is built from 16 residues. In DNA form, the CDR3 reads TGTGCCAGCAGTTACAGGGGCCCTGCAACTAATGAAAAACTGTTTTTT. It yields the protein CASSYRGPATNEKLFF.

This clonotype was counted between two and nine times. The V call is TRBV12-3 or TRBV12-4, the J call TRBJ1-1; D gene uncertain. Trimming left V 1 base short and J 7 bases short, with 4 bases between. This CDR3 has 11 amino acids. The CDR3 bases are TGTGCCAGCAGTTTAGGCGGTGAAGCTTTCTTT. Its protein product is CASSLGGEAFF.

This clonotype was counted between two and nine times. V is TRBV6-2 or TRBV6-3 and J is TRBJ2-3, with 8 bases identical to TRBD2. CDR3 length: 16 amino acids. Germline CDR1 and CDR2: MNHEY and SVGEGT. The V and J ends lost 0 bases and 2 bases, in that order; junction bases with no gene match: 4. CDR3 sequence (DNA): TGTGCCAGCAGTTACTCAGCGGGGGCTATCACAGATACGCAGTATTTT. It encodes CASSYSAGAITDTQYF.

The J gene is TRBJ2-5, the V gene TRBV10-3; 8 bases are a match to TRBD2. The CDR3 is made up of 15 amino acids. Germline-derived CDR1 and CDR2 are ENHRY and SYGVKD. The V segment lost 5 bases and the J segment 1 base; nucleotides outside the gene matches: 6. CDR3 in amino acids: CAISKSGGGQETQYF. For the CDR3, the DNA is TGTGCCATCAGTAAAAGCGGGGGAGGCCAAGAGACCCAGTACTTC.

This clonotype was seen repeatedly, ten times or more. The chain is built from TRBV24-1 and TRBJ2-3; perhaps TRBD1 as D (6 bases). The CDR3 length is 16 residues. Germline V gene data show CDR1 as KGHDR and CDR2 as SFDVKD. V was pared by 5 bases and J by 4 bases, with 18 bases between. The CDR3 nucleotides are TGTGCCACCAGTGTCTCCTCTCAGGGGTGGTCAGATACGCAGTATTTT. The encoded protein is CATSVSSQGWSDTQYF.

There are a few counts of this clonotype. V and J are TRBV7-8 and TRBJ2-7; D is perhaps TRBD1 (6 bases). The V and J ends lost 2 bases and 1 base respectively, with 12 bases between them. The CDR3 extends over 15 amino acids. Germline V gives CDR1 SGHVS, CDR2 FQNEAQ. CDR3 protein: CASSLTGQLSYEQYF. Written as DNA, the CDR3 is TGTGCCAGCAGCTTAACCGGACAGCTGTCCTACGAGCAGTACTTC.

The chain carries TRBV9 and TRBJ1-1, with TRBD1 as a possible D gene (6 bases). CDR3 length equals 14 residues. The germline V and J ends were trimmed by 1 base and 5 bases, with 12 bases remaining between them. The germline V gene encodes CDR1 SGDLS and CDR2 YYNGEE. The CDR3 bases are TGTGCCAGCAGCGTACCCAGGGGAGATACTGAAGCTTTCTTT. It encodes CASSVPRGDTEAFF.

The chain employs TRBV7-9 and TRBJ2-1, with D maybe TRBD2 (5 bases). This CDR3 has 14 residues. Germline V CDR1 and CDR2: SEHNR, FQNEAQ (reference sequence). V shed 5 bases and J shed 6 bases, with 14 bases lying between them. The CDR3 sequence: CASSGWEFSNEQFF. In DNA form, the CDR3 reads TGTGCCAGCAGCGGGTGGGAGTTCTCCAATGAGCAGTTCTTC. Using reference TRBV7-9 and TRBJ2-1 for the parts outside the CDR3, the full variable domain is DTGVSQNPRHKITKRGQNVTFRCDPISEHNRLYWYRQTLGQGPEFLTYFQNEAQLEKSRLLSDRFSAERPKGSFSTLEIQRTEQGDSAMYLCASSGWEFSNEQFFGPGTRLTVL.

The chain uses TRBV11-1 and TRBJ1-1, with 8 bases aligning to TRBD1. The V gene end was trimmed by 5 bases and the J gene end by 6 bases; junction bases not matched to a gene: 8. Germline CDR1 reads SGHAT; CDR2 reads FQDESV (reference sequence). This CDR3 has 14 residues. CDR3 in amino acids: CASSQRQGSAEAFF. In DNA, the CDR3 is TGTGCCAGCAGCCAGAGACAGGGGTCGGCTGAAGCTTTCTTT.

There are many counts of this clonotype. The genes are TRBV12-3 or TRBV12-4 and TRBJ2-3, with unresolved D. This CDR3 is 10 amino acids long. Trimming shortened V by 8 bases and J by 6 bases, and 6 bases separated the two germline ends. The CDR3 nucleotides read TGTGCCAGCGGCGCGGATACGCAGTATTTT. This encodes CASGADTQYF.

The table lists this clonotype with a few counts. The chain employs TRBV7-6 and TRBJ2-7, with TRBD1 matching over 10 bases. The CDR3 is made up of 15 amino acids. The junction had 3 bases not matched to a gene; V was cut back by 3 bases and J by 1 base. The V gene's germline CDR1 is SGHVS and CDR2 FNYEAQ. The CDR3 nucleotides read TGTGCCAGCAGCTTTCCGGGACAGGGGTCCTACGAGCAGTACTTC. It is translated as CASSFPGQGSYEQYF.

This clonotype has only a few counts. The rearrangement uses TRBV27 and TRBJ1-5; tentatively, D is TRBD1 (5 bases). In germline, CDR1 is MNHEY, CDR2 SMNVEV (reference sequence). The CDR3 has 17 amino acids. The V gene lost 8 bases and the J gene lost 2 bases, with 22 bases spanning the gap. CDR3 bases: TGTGCCAGCCAAACCCGAGGGGAACCCGAGGGCAATCAGCCCCAGCATTTT. Translated: CASQTRGEPEGNQPQHF.

The chain employs TRBV20-1 and TRBJ2-5, with 7 bases that match TRBD2. Trimming took 0 bases from V and 5 from J; bases not matched to a gene: 3. Germline loops: CDR1 DFQATT, CDR2 SNEGSKA (reference sequence). The CDR3 contains 13 residues. CDR3 DNA sequence: TGCAGTGCTAGAGATGTGGGGGGGGAGACCCAGTACTTC. Translated: CSARDVGGETQYF.

The chain recombines TRBV30 with TRBJ1-2; D gene unclear. Germline CDR1 and CDR2: GTSNPN and SVGIG (reference sequence). With 3 bases removed from V and 5 bases from J, the gap between germline ends came to 10 bases. The CDR3 consists of 12 residues. CDR3 loop: CAWRQGLYGYTF. CDR3 bases: TGTGCCTGGAGGCAAGGGCTATATGGCTACACCTTC.

This clonotype was recorded once. J is TRBJ2-7 and V is TRBV6-1, with D tentatively TRBD1 (5 bases). Germline CDR1 reads MNHNS; CDR2 reads SASEGT. This CDR3 is 14 amino acids long. V gave up 1 base and J gave up 4 bases, with 11 bases separating them. CDR3 sequence reads: CASSEVRRTYEQYF. In DNA, the CDR3 is TGTGCCAGCAGTGAAGTTCGGCGGACATACGAGCAGTACTTC.

This clonotype was detected only once. The chain employs TRBV4-1 and TRBJ1-1, with D unresolved. The length of the CDR3 is 16 residues. V was trimmed by 0 bases and J by 3 bases, leaving 14 bases between them. Germline V gene sequence: CDR1 MGHRA, CDR2 YSYEKL. The DNA for the CDR3 is TGCGCCAGCAGCCAAGATAGATCCCGGCTCGACACTGAAGCTTTCTTT. Its translation is CASSQDRSRLDTEAFF.

This clonotype was seen repeatedly, ten times or more. The J gene is TRBJ1-1, the V gene TRBV7-2, with a possible D match to TRBD1 (6 bases). Germline values: CDR1 SGHTA, CDR2 FQGNSA. The CDR3 length is 12 residues. Trimming removed 6 bases at V and 6 bases at J, with 11 bases between. The CDR3 sequence: CASRQGAAEAFF. Here the CDR3 DNA reads TGTGCCAGCAGACAGGGCGCTGCTGAAGCTTTCTTT.

In its sample, this clonotype was seen a few times. The chain joins TRBV2 to TRBJ1-1; D unclear. The V gene's germline CDR1 is SNHLY and CDR2 FYNNEI. This CDR3 is built from 15 residues. Trimming took 5 bases from V and 3 from J, leaving 16 bases between them. CDR3 in amino acids: CASSPPRAEDTEAFF. The CDR3 coding sequence is TGTGCCAGCAGTCCTCCTCGGGCGGAGGACACTGAAGCTTTCTTT.

The sample holds a few counts of this clonotype. The gene calls are TRBV6-2 or TRBV6-3 and TRBJ2-7; D may correspond to TRBD1 or TRBD2 (5 bases each). The V gene's germline CDR1 is MNHEY and CDR2 SVGEGT. V was clipped by 0 bases and J by 9 bases, with 18 bases between them. The CDR3 totals 15 residues. The CDR3 spells CASSYSRDVRRGQYF. CDR3 sequence (DNA): TGTGCCAGCAGTTACTCCCGGGACGTAAGAAGGGGGCAGTACTTC.

The chain couples TRBV15 to TRBJ2-1; D is possibly TRBD2 (6 bases). CDR1 is LNHNV and CDR2 is YYDKDF in the germline V gene (reference sequence). The CDR3 has 13 residues. Trimming took off 3 bases at V and 8 bases at J, with 11 bases between the two ends. CDR3 amino acids: CATSSLEGYEQFF. DNA for the CDR3: TGTGCCACCAGCAGCTTGGAGGGCTATGAGCAGTTCTTC.

This clonotype was recorded a few times. The chain is built from TRBV7-2 and TRBJ2-3; 9 bases are a match to TRBD2. V lost 5 bases and J lost 3; bases outside the gene matches: 6. The CDR3 is 15 residues long. CDR1 is SGHTA, CDR2 FQGNSA, per germline. The CDR3 region is CASSPPSGTTDTQYF. In nucleotides, the CDR3 is TGTGCCAGCAGCCCCCCTAGCGGGACGACAGATACGCAGTATTTT.

The rearrangement links TRBV7-8 to TRBJ2-1, with 7 positions matching TRBD2. The CDR3 is 17 amino acids. The germline V gene encodes CDR1 SGHVS and CDR2 FQNEAQ. V lost 4 bases to trimming and J lost 2 bases; unmatched junction nucleotides: 11. CDR3 in DNA: TGTGCCAGCAGCTCCAACCCTCAAGCGGGGACCTACAATGAGCAGTTCTTC. It specifies CASSSNPQAGTYNEQFF.

The CDR3 DNA sequence: TGTGCCAGCAGCGAGGGCGGCGGGTATAGCAATCAGCCCCAGCATTTT. Amino acids: CASSEGGGYSNQPQHF. The chain combines TRBV9 with TRBJ1-5; no definite D call. The CDR3 is 16 residues long. V lost 3 bases to trimming and J lost 0 bases, with 13 bases between them. Germline V lookup: CDR1 SGDLS, CDR2 YYNGEE. Drawing the rest from reference TRBV9 and TRBJ1-5, the complete variable domain is DSGVTQTPKHLITATGQRVTLRCSPRSGDLSVYWYQQSLDQGLQFLIQYYNGEERAKGNILERFSAQQFPDLHSELNLSSLELGDSALYFCASSEGGGYSNQPQHFGDGTRLSIL.